The present T cell receptor beta chain was sequenced within a study of cytomegalovirus exposure and HLA in healthy donors. Study-level points and caveats: An analysis was carried out later, and it reportedly showed fewer N-insertions in an Asian-associated ancestry cluster than the roughly 670-donor mean.

Comment on this clone: Its matching antigen is unknown.

Germline CDR1 is LNHDA and CDR2 is SQIVND (reference sequence). V gave up 3 bases and J gave up 2 bases; unmatched junction bases: 7. There are 15 residues in the CDR3. Vbeta (60) and Jbeta (13) primers were used in the PCR. TCRdb's copy holds only in-frame clones and misses some; the assay was immunoSEQ multiplex PCR. Counted here are about 180,000 clones, over 70% occurring once; the ten biggest clones make up approximately 1.5%. All the people who gave samples were healthy bone marrow donors. V is TRBV19 and J is TRBJ2-7; TRBD1 matches 7 bases. The source of this sequence is a woman in her 30s in good health and CMV-seropositive. Sequencing used PBMCs. CDR3 nucleotides: TGTGCCAGTAGTATCCCCGGGACAGCCACCTACGAGCAGTACTTC. Amino acids: CASSIPGTATYEQYF.